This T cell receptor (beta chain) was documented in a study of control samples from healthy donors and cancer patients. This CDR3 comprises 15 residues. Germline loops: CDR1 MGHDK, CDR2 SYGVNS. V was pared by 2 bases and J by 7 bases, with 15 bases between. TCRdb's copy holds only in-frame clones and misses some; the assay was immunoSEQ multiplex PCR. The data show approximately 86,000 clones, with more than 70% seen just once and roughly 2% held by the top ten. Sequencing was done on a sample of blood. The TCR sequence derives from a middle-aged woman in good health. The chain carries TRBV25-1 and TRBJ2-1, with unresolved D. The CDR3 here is CASSEKSTTGNEQFF. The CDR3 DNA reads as TGTGCCAGCAGTGAAAAGAGTACGACGGGTAATGAGCAGTTCTTC.